A single sample is the source of the 19 T cell receptor beta chains below, sequenced in a study of T cells in Graves' hyperthyroidism and ophthalmopathy. RNA transcripts yielded amplified TCR beta CDR3 regions. Carried out on the TCR CDR3, a first-round RT-PCR used the HTBI primer set. MiXCR was run by TCRdb on the multiplex PCR reads, yielding one entry per CDR3 protein. Altogether approximately 430,000 distinct CDR3 sequences are present, around 16% being singletons, with the ten largest covering roughly an eighth. The sample comprised blood. All receptors derive from a woman younger than 35 with Graves' hyperthyroidism.

This clonotype was seen repeatedly, ten times or more. This rearrangement joins TRBV5-1 to TRBJ2-2; 11 bases fit TRBD2. Germline CDR1 SGHRS, CDR2 YFSETQ. This CDR3 has 15 amino acids. V shed 6 bases, J shed 2 bases, and the junction held 3 bases outside the gene matches. CDR3 region: CASNLAGGNTGELFF. Written as DNA, the CDR3 is TGCGCCAGCAATCTAGCGGGAGGAAACACCGGGGAGCTGTTTTTT.

This clonotype was recorded at least ten times. V and J are TRBV6-1 and TRBJ2-7; 7 bases are shared with TRBD2. Germline V gene lookup returns CDR1 MNHNS and CDR2 SASEGT. The CDR3 loop spans 13 amino acids. J was trimmed by 4 bases and V by 0 bases; bases with no gene match: 0. CDR3 in amino acids: CASSEARGYEQYF. CDR3 DNA: TGTGCCAGCAGTGAAGCGCGGGGGTACGAGCAGTACTTC.

Concerning this clonotype itself: Possible read error: a much larger clone is one base away. The V gene is TRBV5-1, the J gene TRBJ2-1; 7 bases match TRBD1. This CDR3 region has 16 residues. CDR1 and CDR2 from the germline V gene are SGHRS and YFSETQ. V dropped 4 bases and J dropped 6; count of bases not matched to a gene: 13. CDR3 in DNA: TGCGCCAGCAGCGAATACAGGGGCCTGCGGTTCAATGAGCAGTTCTTC. This encodes CASSEYRGLRFNEQFF.

There are many counts of this clonotype. The chain employs TRBV20-1 and TRBJ2-7; D gene uncertain. Germline V gene lookup returns CDR1 DFQATT and CDR2 SNEGSKA (reference sequence). The CDR3 is 12 amino acids. The ends were cut back, 6 bases at V and 2 bases at J, with 11 bases in the middle. The CDR3 loop reads CSATPNTYEQYF. Written as DNA, the CDR3 is TGCAGTGCAACCCCAAATACCTACGAGCAGTACTTC.

This clonotype was seen repeatedly, ten times or more. The chain employs TRBV7-3 and TRBJ2-1; D is perhaps TRBD1 (6 bases). The CDR3 covers 17 residues. From germline, CDR1 is SGHTA and CDR2 FQGTGA. Trimming took 1 base from V and 1 from J, leaving 14 bases between them. DNA for the CDR3: TGTGCCAGCAGCTTAATAGGCGGACAGCCTTCCTACAATGAGCAGTTCTTC. Its translation: CASSLIGGQPSYNEQFF.

This clonotype was seen many times. The chain combines TRBV11-1 with TRBJ2-7, with D possibly matching TRBD1 (7 bases). V was trimmed by 4 bases and J by 4 bases, leaving 11 bases between them. Germline values: CDR1 SGHAT, CDR2 FQDESV (reference sequence). The CDR3 is made up of 13 amino acids. The CDR3 DNA reads as TGTGCCAGCAGCTCAGGGGGGACTTACGAGCAGTACTTC. Translation gives CASSSGGTYEQYF.

The CDR3 protein is CASSFGQGAGQETQYF. DNA for the CDR3: TGTGCCAGCAGCTTTGGACAGGGGGCTGGGCAAGAGACCCAGTACTTC. The chain employs TRBV5-4 and TRBJ2-5, with 11 bases identical to TRBD1. Per germline, CDR1 SGHNT and CDR2 YYREEE (reference sequence). The CDR3 consists of 16 residues. V shed 2 bases and J 2 bases; nucleotides not matched to a gene: 5.

This clonotype has ten or more counts. The genes are TRBV29-1 and TRBJ2-5, with D tentatively TRBD1 (6 bases). Looked up from germline, CDR1 is SQVTM and CDR2 is ANQGSEA. This CDR3 has 13 residues. Trimming shortened V by 7 bases and J by 5 bases, and 17 bases separated the two germline ends. CDR3 coding DNA: TGCAGCGGTGGGGGCCGGACGGGGGAGACCCAGTACTTC. This gives the protein CSGGGRTGETQYF.

This clonotype was detected ten times or more. The chain combines TRBV7-2 with TRBJ1-4, with TRBD1 as a possible D gene (5 bases). Trimming cost V 4 bases and J 13 bases, with 10 bases left between them. From germline, CDR1 is SGHTA and CDR2 FQGNSA. The CDR3 is 11 amino acids. This chain's CDR3 is CASSSGPRLFF. CDR3 bases: TGTGCCAGCAGCTCGGGACCGCGACTGTTTTTT.

This clonotype came up a few times. The V gene is TRBV7-9, the J gene TRBJ2-7; 8 positions match TRBD1. Losses at the gene ends were 7 bases for V and 0 bases for J; bases not matched to a gene: 14. The V gene's germline CDR1 is SEHNR and CDR2 FQNEAQ (reference sequence). This CDR3 comprises 17 residues. The CDR3 region is CASTSPRGQDGSYEQYF. The DNA of the CDR3 is TGTGCCAGCACCAGCCCCAGGGGGCAGGACGGCTCCTACGAGCAGTACTTC.

This clonotype was counted ten times or more. This chain links TRBV7-2 with TRBJ2-1, with TRBD2 matching 11 bases. The CDR3 contains 14 residues. Germline V gives CDR1 SGHTA, CDR2 FQGNSA. The ends lost 6 bases at V and 6 bases at J; junction bases unmatched: 4. CDR3 nucleotides: TGTGCCAGCAGGAGACTAGCGGGGACCAATGAGCAGTTCTTC. Protein product: CASRRLAGTNEQFF. Looking up the rest from reference TRBV7-2 and TRBJ2-1 gives the full variable domain: GAGVSQSPSNKVTEKGKDVELRCDPISGHTALYWYRQSLGQGLEFLIYFQGNSAPDKSGLPSDRFSAERTGGSVSTLTIQRTQQEDSAVYLCASRRLAGTNEQFFGPGTRLTVL.

This clonotype was detected only a few times. The chain carries TRBV2 and TRBJ2-3, with a possible D match to TRBD1 (5 bases). The end of the DNA aligns better with TRBJ1-5, so the J call may be wrong. Germline V gene sequence: CDR1 SNHLY, CDR2 FYNNEI. The CDR3 consists of 13 residues. The chain's CDR3 is CARAGFGTDTQHF. The CDR3 DNA sequence: TGTGCCAGAGCAGGGTTTGGCACAGATACGCAGCATTTT.

The V and J genes are TRBV6-2 or TRBV6-3 and TRBJ2-3; the D gene is possibly TRBD1 (6 bases). The CDR3 contains 16 residues. Germline CDR1 and CDR2: MNHEY and SVGEGT. V was shortened by 8 bases and J by 0 bases, with 18 bases between the two germline ends. DNA of the CDR3: TGTGCCAGCGGGACAAGACAGAAAACTAGCACAGATACGCAGTATTTT. Translating gives CASGTRQKTSTDTQYF.

The rearrangement uses TRBV6-1 and TRBJ2-7; possibly TRBD1 for D (6 bases). Germline CDR1 is MNHNS and CDR2 is SASEGT. V was trimmed by 8 bases and J by 2 bases, leaving 10 bases between them. The length of the CDR3 is 12 residues. The CDR3 loop reads CASARTAYEQYF. The CDR3 nucleotides read TGTGCCAGCGCGAGGACAGCCTACGAGCAGTACTTC.

This clonotype was seen a handful of times. The V call is TRBV7-9, the J call TRBJ2-4; D uncertain. The CDR3 is 14 residues long. The V gene's germline CDR1 is SEHNR and CDR2 FQNEAQ (reference sequence). With 5 bases removed from V and 7 bases from J, the gap between germline ends came to 15 bases. CDR3 residues: CASSLHPEKNIQYF. CDR3 coding DNA: TGTGCCAGCAGCCTCCATCCAGAAAAGAACATTCAGTACTTC.

This chain uses TRBV19 with TRBJ2-4, with 7 bases that match TRBD1. CDR1 and CDR2 (germline): LNHDA, SQIVND (reference sequence). The CDR3 loop spans 16 amino acids. V lost 5 bases to trimming and J lost 7 bases; unmatched junction nucleotides: 14. The CDR3: CASSLHPDRQGNIQYF. As DNA, the CDR3 is TGTGCCAGTAGTCTCCACCCGGACAGGCAAGGGAACATTCAGTACTTC.

This clonotype was observed a handful of times. The chain links TRBV7-3 to TRBJ2-1; tentatively, D is TRBD2 (5 bases). Germline CDR1 reads SGHTA; CDR2 reads FQGTGA. Trimming took 6 bases from V and 10 from J, leaving 16 bases between them. The CDR3 extends over 13 amino acids. CDR3 loop: CASSPRGMREQFF. CDR3 nucleotides: TGTGCCAGCAGTCCCCGGGGAATGCGGGAGCAGTTCTTC.

This clonotype was observed at least ten times. The gene calls are TRBV29-1 and TRBJ2-7; TRBD1 aligns across 7 bases. The J segment lost 2 bases and the V segment lost 8 bases, leaving 18 bases of the junction unmatched. CDR3 length equals 16 residues. The germline V gene encodes CDR1 SQVTM and CDR2 ANQGSEA. The DNA of the CDR3 is TGCAGCCCAATTCCGAGAATCGGGACAGCGGCCTACGAGCAGTACTTC. It specifies CSPIPRIGTAAYEQYF.

This clonotype was seen a handful of times. The V call is TRBV19, the J call TRBJ1-6; TRBD1 matches at 9 bases. After removal of 7 bases from V and 10 bases from J, the junction contained 14 bases not matched to a gene. The CDR3 has 16 amino acids. Germline V gene sequence: CDR1 LNHDA, CDR2 SQIVND (reference sequence). In DNA form, the CDR3 reads TGTGCCAGTACTCTGACCGGGACAGGGACGGGGTCACCCCTCCACTTT. Protein: CASTLTGTGTGSPLHF. Full variable domain (outside the CDR3, taken from reference TRBV19 and TRBJ1-6): DGGITQSPKYLFRKEGQNVTLSCEQNLNHDAMYWYRQDPGQGLRLIYYSQIVNDFQKGDIAEGYSVSREKKESFPLTVTSAQKNPTAFYLCASTLTGTGTGSPLHFGNGTRLTVT.